This T cell receptor (beta chain) was captured by sequencing in a study of vaccination effects on CD4 cells after COVID-19. Produced via immunoSEQ multiplex PCR; TCRdb's table is partial and in-frame only. Among 25,000 to 30,000 clones, over 75% were seen once, and the ten largest hold about 5%. Before sequencing, viral peptide pools were used by the ViraFEST assay to expand antigen-specific CD4+ T cells. Subsequent to a culture period of under 11 days, CD4+ T cells were isolated. Each participant was administered two doses of either the BNT162b2 or the mRNA-1273 vaccine. Comments on this clone: The target antigen is unknown.

Trimming removed 10 bases from V and 4 bases from J; junction bases left unmatched: 4. Looked up from germline, CDR1 is ENHRY and CDR2 is SYGVKD. The CDR3 runs to 14 residues. This sequence joins TRBV10-3 and TRBJ2-5; 15 bases fit TRBD2. This clonotype originated in a human donor who received a COVID-19 vaccine. Some clones in this sample may be carry-over from other donors' samples. The sample was CD4+ T cells from PBMCs cultured with SARS-CoV-2 spike peptides, taken after COVID-19 vaccination. The CDR3 DNA is TGTGCCACTGGACTAGCGGGGGGGCTAGAGACCCAGTACTTC. Translating gives CATGLAGGLETQYF.